Detailed here is one TCR beta chain. The antigen is not known. This entry belongs to a study of CXCR3-negative and CXCR3-positive naive CD8 T cells. Whole-study findings and limits: CXCR3-positive naive cells had TRB CDR3s that were more hydrophobic than CXCR3-negative naive cells had. Naive cells, whether CXCR3-negative or CXCR3-positive, had similar TRBV-TRBJ usage, while memory cells differed. Naive subsets were similarly diverse, while memory CD8+ repertoires were much less diverse.

The naive CD8+ gate required CD45RO-CCR7+CD27+CD95- phenotype. The authors made the TRB cDNA libraries by 5' RACE using UMI labels. TCRdb re-called the 5' RACE reads and catalogs CDR3 proteins one per entry, DNA excluded. The sample holds 95,000 to 100,000 distinct CDR3 sequences. CDR1 and CDR2 from the germline V gene are LGHNA and YNFKEQ. This CDR3 region has 15 residues. Material: naive CXCR3+ CD8+ T cells from blood. Subset defined: CD45RO-CCR7+CD27+CD95- naive CD8+ T cells expressing CXCR3 (TNR3+). This clonotype was sampled from a human donor in good health. Some clones in this sample may be carry-over from other donors' samples. The V call is TRBV4-2, the J call TRBJ2-1. CDR3 amino acids: CASSQELAANNEQFF.